The 27 T cell receptor beta chains below were found in one sample sequenced in a study of T cells after yellow fever vaccination. TCRdb analysed the 5' RACE reads with MiXCR anew, one entry per CDR3 protein. The sample contains roughly 140,000 distinct CDR3 sequences, 7.7% of which appear only once. The specimen was CD4+ T cells sorted from PBMCs, collected 5 days after the yellow fever booster vaccination. All receptors derive from a man younger than 45 who received the YFV17D yellow fever vaccine.

Ten or more counts support this clonotype. V gene TRBV7-2 combines with J gene TRBJ1-6; 8 nucleotides match TRBD1. V dropped 2 bases and J dropped 6; count of bases not matched to a gene: 6. Germline CDR1 reads SGHTA; CDR2 reads FQGNSA. The CDR3 spans 16 residues. CDR3 nucleotides: TGTGCCAGCAGCTTACAGGGGGCGCAAAGTAATTCACCCCTCCACTTT. Translating gives CASSLQGAQSNSPLHF.

Ten or more counts support this clonotype. The rearrangement uses TRBV24-1 and TRBJ2-5; no clear D. Between the trimmed V and J ends, which lost 3 bases and 4 bases, there was a span of 11 bases. Germline values: CDR1 KGHDR, CDR2 SFDVKD. This CDR3 comprises 14 residues. CDR3 amino acids: CATSDPDWSETQYF. The CDR3 DNA sequence: TGTGCCACCAGTGATCCAGATTGGTCAGAGACCCAGTACTTC.

This clonotype was counted at least ten times. The V and J genes are TRBV5-1 and TRBJ2-1; TRBD1 might be the D (6 bases). The V end was cut by 5 bases, the J end by 0 bases, with 15 bases between. Germline V gives CDR1 SGHRS, CDR2 YFSETQ. The CDR3 length is 16 residues. The CDR3, as DNA: TGCGCCAGCAGAAAAGGGACATCGAGCTCCTACAATGAGCAGTTCTTC. This translates into CASRKGTSSSYNEQFF.

There are many counts of this clonotype. The chain employs TRBV6-1 and TRBJ2-3; D remains ambiguous. Looked up from germline, CDR1 is MNHNS and CDR2 is SASEGT. V was cut by 8 bases and J by 6 bases, with 12 bases left in between. The length of the CDR3 is 12 residues. This CDR3 reads CASGSDGDTQYF. The CDR3 coding sequence is TGTGCCAGCGGCTCAGACGGCGATACGCAGTATTTT.

Many counts were recorded for this clonotype. This chain uses TRBV30 with TRBJ2-5; D is ambiguous. This CDR3 region has 12 residues. V was cut by 3 bases and J by 5 bases, with 10 bases left in between. CDR1 GTSNPN and CDR2 SVGIG come from the germline V gene (reference sequence). The CDR3 DNA sequence: TGTGCCTGGAGATCCGGCCGGGAGACCCAGTACTTC. Its protein product is CAWRSGRETQYF.

This clonotype turned up a few times. This chain connects TRBV9 to TRBJ2-7; D remains ambiguous. The CDR3 loop spans 14 amino acids. The V gene's germline CDR1 is SGDLS and CDR2 YYNGEE. Trimming removed 1 base from V and 2 bases from J, with 10 bases in between. The chain's CDR3 is CASSVSADPYEQYF. The CDR3 DNA follows: TGTGCCAGCAGCGTAAGTGCGGACCCCTACGAGCAGTACTTC.

This clonotype was detected a few times. The DNA for the CDR3 is TGTGCCAGCAGCCGCGGCGGGTCGCGCGAGCAGTACTTC. It specifies CASSRGGSREQYF. The V call is TRBV5-4, the J call TRBJ2-7; possible D gene TRBD2, 5 bases. This CDR3 has 13 residues. In germline, CDR1 is SGHNT, CDR2 YYREEE (reference sequence). V lost 4 bases and J 6 bases, leaving 14 bases between the germline ends.

This clonotype was seen at least ten times. The chain links TRBV7-2 to TRBJ2-6; 8 bases agree with TRBD1. This CDR3 comprises 14 residues. V lost 5 bases to trimming and J lost 7 bases; unmatched junction nucleotides: 4. Germline lookup yields CDR1 SGHTA and CDR2 FQGNSA. Written as DNA, the CDR3 is TGTGCCAGCAGCCCAGGGGGCCTAGCCAACGTCCTGACTTTC. Translated, it gives CASSPGGLANVLTF.

Comments on this clonotype: Being one base from a much bigger clone, this may be a read error. The chain combines TRBV6-5 with TRBJ2-1; D gene ambiguous. Germline V CDR1 and CDR2: MNHEY, SVGAGI. The CDR3 contains 15 residues. Deletions cut 0 bases from V and 8 bases from J, with 14 bases between. The CDR3: CASSYSPNPDDEQFF. CDR3 DNA: TGTGCCAGCAGTTACTCTCCCAACCCGGACGATGAGCAGTTCTTC.

Concerning this clonotype itself: A clone one base away is much larger, so this may be a read error. This sequence joins TRBV5-1 and TRBJ2-2; D possibly corresponds to TRBD2 (5 bases). Germline V lookup: CDR1 SGHRS, CDR2 YFSETQ. V was trimmed by 4 bases and J by 9 bases, leaving 22 bases between them. The CDR3 runs 16 residues. The CDR3 sequence is CASSPLGFGETWELFF. The DNA of the CDR3 is TGCGCCAGCAGCCCACTAGGGTTCGGGGAAACCTGGGAGCTGTTTTTT.

This clonotype was recorded at least ten times. The chain couples TRBV6-2 or TRBV6-3 to TRBJ2-7, with D unresolved. This CDR3 is 15 amino acids long. The ends were cut back, 0 bases at V and 5 bases at J, with 14 bases in the middle. The germline CDR1 and CDR2 sequences are MNHEY and SVGEGT. CDR3: CASSYSTKGVHEQYF. CDR3 nucleotides: TGTGCCAGCAGTTACTCGACGAAGGGTGTCCACGAGCAGTACTTC.

The sample holds many counts of this clonotype. The chain employs TRBV20-1 and TRBJ2-1, with 7 bases lining up with TRBD1. Germline V gene data show CDR1 as DFQATT and CDR2 as SNEGSKA (reference sequence). The junction had 0 bases not matched to a gene; V was cut back by 1 base and J by 6 bases. The CDR3 contains 12 residues. CDR3 protein: CSARGDSNEQFF. The CDR3 nucleotides are TGCAGTGCTAGAGGGGACAGCAATGAGCAGTTCTTC.

This clonotype was counted many times. This chain uses TRBV10-3 with TRBJ2-5, with 10 bases identical to TRBD2. The CDR3 loop spans 14 amino acids. Trimming removed 7 bases from V and 5 bases from J; junction bases left unmatched: 7. From germline, CDR1 is ENHRY and CDR2 SYGVKD. The CDR3 sequence is CAINPSGSVETQYF. DNA of the CDR3: TGTGCCATCAATCCTAGCGGGAGCGTTGAGACCCAGTACTTC.

In its sample, this clonotype was seen many times. The V call is TRBV7-9, the J call TRBJ2-2; D call uncertain. This CDR3 is 14 amino acids long. The V and J ends lost 1 base and 4 bases respectively, with 7 bases between them. The germline gives CDR1 SEHNR, CDR2 FQNEAQ (reference sequence). The CDR3 region is CASSLEVATGELFF. CDR3 DNA: TGTGCCAGCAGCTTAGAAGTAGCCACCGGGGAGCTGTTTTTT.

To note about this clonotype: A read error is possible here, since a much larger clone lies one base away. V gene TRBV12-3 or TRBV12-4 combines with J gene TRBJ2-3, with D maybe TRBD1 (6 bases). The CDR3 runs 12 residues. Here the CDR3 reads CATGTSRDTQYF. The CDR3 DNA follows: TGTGCCACCGGGACAAGCAGAGATACGCAGTATTTT.

This clonotype was observed at least ten times. V gene TRBV21-1 combines with J gene TRBJ2-2; TRBD2, the table's D call, was not compared with the DNA. TRBV21-1 constitutes a pseudogene. The CDR3 spans 17 residues. CDR3 DNA sequence: TGTGCCAGCAGCTACGGACCGCTAGCGGGAGCGGTCGGGGAGCTGTTTTTT. Amino acids: CASSYGPLAGAVGELFF.

The table lists this clonotype with many counts. This chain links TRBV7-2 with TRBJ2-7; D is possibly TRBD2 (5 bases). The CDR3 consists of 15 residues. The V end was cut by 1 base, the J end by 0 bases, with 10 bases between. Germline CDR1 reads SGHTA; CDR2 reads FQGNSA. The CDR3 here is CASSLESGSSYEQYF. CDR3 sequence (DNA): TGTGCCAGCAGCTTAGAGTCGGGGAGCTCCTACGAGCAGTACTTC.

This clonotype came up many times. The chain recombines TRBV11-2 with TRBJ2-1, with 13 nucleotides matching TRBD2. Germline V CDR1 and CDR2: SGHAT, FQNNGV. The CDR3 is 16 residues long. V lost 4 bases and J lost 10; bases outside the gene matches: 10. CDR3 sequence: CASSYGLAGVLKEQFF. The CDR3 nucleotides are TGTGCCAGCAGCTACGGACTAGCGGGAGTTTTGAAGGAGCAGTTCTTC.

This clonotype was found many times. The chain is built from TRBV5-5 and TRBJ2-2; 9 bases line up with TRBD1. Per germline, CDR1 SGHKS and CDR2 YYEKEE (reference sequence). The CDR3 loop spans 15 amino acids. With V trimmed by 4 bases and J by 5 bases, 6 bases remained unmatched. The chain's CDR3 is CASSADRGWTGELFF. The CDR3 DNA is TGTGCCAGCAGCGCGGACAGGGGTTGGACCGGGGAGCTGTTTTTT.

With regard to this clonotype: An end of the junction does not agree with germline; a read error may underlie this. J is TRBJ2-1 and V is TRBV2, with 15 bases aligning to TRBD2. Germline V gives CDR1 SNHLY, CDR2 FYNNEI. This CDR3 has 19 amino acids. Here the CDR3 DNA reads TGTGCCCGCAGCCCCGCCGGGACTAGCGGGAGGATAAGCAACAATGAGCAGTTCTTC. Translation gives CARSPAGTSGRISNNEQFF.

The V gene is TRBV30, the J gene TRBJ2-6; D not resolved. Trimming stripped 0 bases from V and 4 bases from J, with 16 bases between. The germline V gene has CDR1 GTSNPN and CDR2 SVGIG (reference sequence). CDR3 length: 17 amino acids. The CDR3 DNA is TGTGCCTGGAGTGTAGATCGGCAGACACTCGGGGCCAACGTCCTGACTTTC. It encodes CAWSVDRQTLGANVLTF.

This clonotype was seen ten or more times. V and J are TRBV29-1 and TRBJ1-5; D not resolved. The CDR3 spans 12 residues. V was trimmed by 8 bases and J by 0 bases, leaving 8 bases between them. Germline V CDR1 and CDR2: SQVTM, ANQGSEA. In nucleotides, the CDR3 is TGCAGCACGGGGAGTAGCAATCAGCCCCAGCATTTT. This translates into CSTGSSNQPQHF.

In its sample, this clonotype was seen many times. The gene calls are TRBV6-1 and TRBJ2-7; 8 bases match TRBD2. Looked up from germline, CDR1 is MNHNS and CDR2 is SASEGT. V trimming: 10 bases; J trimming: 0 bases; junction bases outside the gene matches: 8. This CDR3 comprises 14 residues. The CDR3 DNA follows: TGTGCCACTGGGGCGGGAGGATTCTCCTACGAGCAGTACTTC. Encoded protein: CATGAGGFSYEQYF.

This clonotype was recorded many times. V gene TRBV21-1 combines with J gene TRBJ2-3. TRBV21-1 is tagged as a pseudogene. The CDR3 totals 13 residues. In DNA form, the CDR3 reads TGTGCCAGCGGCCTGAATAGCACAGATACGCAGTATTTT. It is translated as CASGLNSTDTQYF.

This clonotype was seen repeatedly, ten times or more. This chain uses TRBV5-1 with TRBJ2-5; 8 positions match TRBD1. Germline CDR1 reads SGHRS; CDR2 reads YFSETQ. This CDR3 region has 14 residues. With 5 bases clipped from V and 5 bases from J, the junction kept 8 bases outside the gene matches. CDR3 amino acids: CASSSGGFEETQYF. The CDR3, as DNA: TGCGCCAGCAGTTCAGGGGGCTTCGAGGAGACCCAGTACTTC.

At least ten counts were recorded for this clonotype. The chain is built from TRBV12-3 or TRBV12-4 and TRBJ2-3, with 8 bases aligning to TRBD1. With 0 bases clipped from V and 3 bases from J, the junction kept 5 bases outside the gene matches. This CDR3 is 16 amino acids long. CDR3 sequence: CASSLAGTGLTDTQYF. Here the CDR3 DNA reads TGTGCCAGCAGTTTAGCCGGGACAGGACTAACAGATACGCAGTATTTT.

This clonotype was observed many times. The gene calls are TRBV18 and TRBJ2-5; perhaps TRBD2 as D (5 bases). The V gene's germline CDR1 is KGHSH and CDR2 LQKENI. The CDR3 spans 16 residues. V lost 4 bases to trimming and J lost 4 bases, with 19 bases between them. The CDR3 region has the DNA TGTGCCAGCTCACAAAGTCGATCGGGAACCAGAGAGACCCAGTACTTC. It is translated as CASSQSRSGTRETQYF. Full variable domain (outside the CDR3, taken from reference TRBV18 and TRBJ2-5): NAGVMQNPRHLVRRRGQEARLRCSPMKGHSHVYWYRQLPEEGLKFMVYLQKENIIDESGMPKERFSAEFPKEGPSILRIQQVVRGDSAAYFCASSQSRSGTRETQYFGPGTRLLVL.